Detailed here is one TCR beta chain. Its antigen is currently not known. Nothing much larger sits one base from this clone, and base qualities are not available. Library preparation was by the immunoSEQ multiplex PCR assay. Around 92,000 TCR templates per sample were assayed by the deep sequencing platform. Genomic DNA extracted from sorted T cells was used for TCRbeta CDR3 sequencing. The original methods were these. Clonal analysis of TCRbeta CDR3 data was done in the R programming language. Comparing unstimulated samples against CFSE-low samples taken after the reaction was how alloreactive CD4+ and CD8+ clones were defined. Regulatory or non-regulatory origin of alloreactive CD4+ clones was assigned by matching sequences to the sorted unstimulated Treg and non-Treg repertoires. TCRdb holds this immuneACCESS table with in-frame rearrangements only. Some clones are missing; in checked studies, unresolved V genes explain under half, and the rest has no known cause. V, J and clone size were drawn from that table, and D and trimming were deduced from the DNA. A total of over 85,000 clones appear in this sample, about 94% of them only once. Clones ranked in the top ten supply roughly 1% of the sample.

This specimen belongs to a study of siplizumab effects on memory and regulatory T cells (dated by TCRdb to about 2019). Concerning the study at large: The effect of the anti-CD2 antibody siplizumab on alloreactive T-cell subsets was examined in allogeneic mixed lymphocyte reactions constructed from human PBMCs.

The investigation overall reported the following: Of the alloreactive CD4+ clones that could be mapped, the Treg-derived share averaged roughly 73% with siplizumab compared with roughly 27% in control reactions. Greater diversity appeared to be present in unstimulated naive T cells than in memory T cells, and a substantial contribution to the alloresponse seemed to be made by naive cells. Sequences below about 10^-5 frequency were poorly captured, so only a minor fraction of alloreactive clones could be mapped to unstimulated subsets. About 75-95% of proliferating CD4+ or CD8+ clones could not be given a naive or memory phenotype. Whether proliferating Tregs from siplizumab cultures actually had suppressive function was not functionally confirmed. Siplizumab significantly reduced the cumulative frequency of alloreactive sequences traceable to unstimulated CD4+ memory T cells.

TCRbeta CDR3 sequencing was performed on sorted unstimulated T cells and on proliferating T cells recovered from mixed lymphocyte reactions. Fresh whole blood from roughly nine HLA-typed healthy donors was used as the source from which PBMCs were isolated. V gives up 3 bases and J gives up 10 bases, and the segment between their germline ends measures 15 bases. Via the germline V gene (reference sequence), CDR1 is SEHNR and CDR2 FQNEAQ. From the cysteine through the phenylalanine, the CDR3 covers 14 amino acids. Solely the CDR3 DNA is kept, with 42 bases framed from the first base. The sequence came from a human donor in good health. The rearrangement joined TRBV7-9 to TRBJ1-4; no confident D gene assignment can be made. Specimen: CD4+ T cells sorted from blood. The nucleotide sequence is given as TGTGCCAGCAGCTTCATGGACGCGGTGGGAAAACTGTTTTTT. This gives the protein CASSFMDAVGKLFF.